This T cell receptor (beta chain) emerged from a study of cytomegalovirus exposure and HLA in healthy donors. J was trimmed by 7 bases and V by 5 bases; bases with no gene match: 8. Germline CDR1 reads LGHNT; CDR2 reads FRNRAP. The CDR3 sequence is 15 residues long. The PCR had 60 Vbeta and 13 Jbeta primers. Profiled with immunoSEQ multiplex PCR; TCRdb holds only in-frame clones, not every one. The listing contains 150,000 to 200,000 clones. The source of this sequence is a man aged 25 to 40 in good health and CMV-seronegative. The rearrangement joins TRBV12-5 to TRBJ1-4; TRBD1 aligns across 9 bases. The sequencing input was PBMCs. CDR3 DNA: TGTGCTAGTGGTCACCGACAGGGGGGCCGTGAAAAACTGTTTTTT. It codes for CASGHRQGGREKLFF.